This is a list of T cell receptor beta chains from one sample in a study of blood T cells in healthy people across ages. TCRdb independently ran MiXCR on the 5' RACE reads; one entry per CDR3 protein. The sample lists 750,000 to 1,000,000 distinct CDR3 sequences; roughly 29% were seen once. These data also featured in a second study, about T cells of mothers and their children.

The sequencing sample was made of blood. The receptor set was obtained from a woman aged 40 to 50 in good health. Each CDR3 is given with its conserved first and last residue. The order of the fields is D gene, J gene, clone size, V gene, CDR3 protein, CDR3 DNA. The D gene is left open where the match is weak. Only part of the rows carry a size: once, few, many, or a class if the clone is expanded.

TRBD1,TRBJ2-1,.,TRBV14,CASSLGAGGSADEQFF,TGTGCCAGCAGCCTCGGGGCAGGGGGCTCAGCGGATGAGCAGTTCTTC
.,TRBJ1-6,few,TRBV28,CASSDPTGGYNSPLHF,TGTGCCAGCAGTGATCCGACAGGAGGCTATAATTCACCCCTCCACTTT
.,TRBJ1-3,.,TRBV6-6,CASSYRAGGGNTIYF,TGTGCCAGCAGTTACCGGGCCGGGGGGGGAAACACCATATATTTT
.,TRBJ1-3,.,TRBV6-6,CASSYSLQGPSGNTIYF,TGTGCCAGCAGTTACTCGTTACAGGGTCCCTCTGGAAACACCATATATTTT
.,TRBJ1-4,.,TRBV27,CASGGGAANEKLFF,TGTGCCAGCGGAGGGGGGGCGGCTAATGAAAAACTGTTTTTT
.,TRBJ1-4,few,TRBV7-8,CASSASRGARDEKLFF,TGTGCCAGCAGCGCATCTCGGGGGGCCAGAGATGAAAAACTGTTTTTT
TRBD2,TRBJ2-7,many,TRBV10-3,CAIGLAGTYEQYF,TGTGCCATCGGCCTAGCGGGCACCTACGAGCAGTACTTC
.,TRBJ1-1,.,TRBV29-1,CSVPLTGDTEAFF,TGCAGCGTACCACTTACGGGTGACACTGAAGCTTTCTTT
.,TRBJ2-1,once,TRBV19,CASSVQGGLNNEQFF,TGTGCCAGTAGTGTCCAGGGGGGCCTAAACAATGAGCAGTTCTTC
.,TRBJ2-3,.,TRBV6-1,CASSPIVTDTQYF,TGTGCCAGCAGTCCCATAGTCACAGATACGCAGTATTTT
.,TRBJ1-1,few,TRBV7-2,CASSLRFGGFTEAFF,TGTGCCAGCAGCTTAAGGTTTGGGGGCTTCACTGAAGCTTTCTTT
TRBD2,TRBJ2-2,few,TRBV20-1,CSATLAGGRDTGELFF,TGCAGTGCAACACTAGCGGGGGGGCGCGACACCGGGGAGCTGTTTTTT
.,TRBJ2-7,many,TRBV12-3/TRBV12-4,CASSFFRLPYEQYF,TGTGCCAGCAGTTTTTTCAGGCTACCCTACGAGCAGTACTTC
.,TRBJ1-5,few,TRBV28,CASSLGRGVREPQHF,TGTGCCAGCAGTTTGGGCCGGGGGGTTAGGGAGCCCCAGCATTTT
.,TRBJ2-1,many,TRBV7-2,CASSSHTGYNEQFF,TGTGCCAGCAGCTCCCACACAGGGTACAATGAGCAGTTCTTC
.,TRBJ2-3,.,TRBV7-9,CASSSKGIFTDTQYF,TGTGCCAGCAGCTCTAAGGGGATTTTCACAGATACGCAGTATTTT
TRBD2,TRBJ2-7,.,TRBV28,CASERGLAETYEQYF,TGTGCCAGCGAACGGGGACTAGCGGAGACCTACGAGCAGTACTTC
.,TRBJ1-5,.,TRBV12-3/TRBV12-4,CASSSGRLVQPQHF,TGTGCCAGCAGCAGCGGACGGCTCGTTCAGCCCCAGCATTTT
.,TRBJ2-2,.,TRBV29-1,CSVGGENTGELFF,TGCAGCGTTGGAGGGGAAAACACCGGGGAGCTGTTTTTT
.,TRBJ1-1,.,TRBV7-2,CASSSFRGVEAFF,TGTGCCAGCAGCTCATTCAGGGGTGTTGAAGCTTTCTTT
.,TRBJ2-7,many,TRBV27,CASTPSQRAYEQYF,TGTGCCAGCACCCCAAGTCAGAGGGCTTACGAGCAGTACTTC
.,TRBJ1-2,.,TRBV7-9,CASSEQGWQGYTF,TGTGCCAGCAGCGAACAGGGTTGGCAGGGCTACACCTTC
TRBD2,TRBJ2-1,few,TRBV7-9,CASSTKRGGPDEQFF,TGTGCCAGCAGCACCAAGCGGGGGGGCCCCGATGAGCAGTTCTTC
TRBD1,TRBJ2-7,few,TRBV18,CASSPPEGQGAHREQYF,TGTGCCAGCTCACCACCGGAGGGACAGGGGGCGCACCGCGAGCAGTACTTC
.,TRBJ1-5,few,TRBV20-1,CSAIERARGNQPQHF,TGCAGTGCCATAGAACGAGCTCGGGGCAATCAGCCCCAGCATTTT
.,TRBJ2-6,.,TRBV7-6,CASSRRVPGANVLTF,TGTGCCAGCAGCCGGAGGGTACCCGGGGCCAACGTCCTGACTTTC
.,TRBJ1-2,many,TRBV12-3/TRBV12-4,CASSLAGRGGYGYTF,TGTGCCAGCAGTTTAGCGGGGAGGGGAGGCTATGGCTACACCTTC
.,TRBJ2-7,.,TRBV30,CAWTGGSSYEQYF,TGTGCCTGGACAGGGGGGAGCTCCTACGAGCAGTACTTC
TRBD2,TRBJ2-1,many,TRBV24-1,CATSGPTSGGASSYNEQFF,TGTGCCACCAGTGGTCCGACTAGCGGGGGGGCTAGCTCCTACAATGAGCAGTTCTTC
.,TRBJ1-4,.,TRBV5-6,CASSFGIRVAGNEKLFF,TGTGCCAGCAGCTTCGGCATACGAGTAGCGGGGAATGAAAAACTGTTTTTT
TRBD1,TRBJ1-2,few,TRBV11-2,CASSTHRQGPASGYTF,TGTGCCAGCAGCACGCATCGACAGGGCCCGGCGAGTGGCTACACCTTC
.,TRBJ1-6,few,TRBV5-4,CASSSAGDNSPLHF,TGTGCCAGCAGCTCAGCAGGGGATAATTCACCCCTCCACTTT
.,TRBJ1-1,.,TRBV6-6,CASSMGNGGAEAFF,TGTGCCAGCAGTATGGGGAACGGAGGGGCTGAAGCTTTCTTT
.,TRBJ1-2,many,TRBV12-3/TRBV12-4,CASSFDQNSPRGYGYTF,TGTGCCAGCAGTTTTGATCAGAACTCCCCTCGAGGCTATGGCTACACCTTC
TRBD2,TRBJ2-3,.,TRBV15,CATTPGLATDTQYF,TGTGCCACCACCCCGGGACTAGCGACAGATACGCAGTATTTT
TRBD2,TRBJ2-5,many,TRBV20-1,CSASGGLAGRETQYF,TGCAGTGCTAGTGGAGGACTAGCGGGGCGAGAGACCCAGTACTTC
TRBD2,TRBJ2-5,.,TRBV7-2,CASSLGLAIGETQYF,TGTGCCAGCAGCTTGGGACTAGCGATAGGGGAGACCCAGTACTTC
TRBD1,TRBJ1-5,many,TRBV5-1,CASSPGTGDQPQHF,TGCGCCAGCAGCCCCGGGACAGGGGATCAGCCCCAGCATTTT